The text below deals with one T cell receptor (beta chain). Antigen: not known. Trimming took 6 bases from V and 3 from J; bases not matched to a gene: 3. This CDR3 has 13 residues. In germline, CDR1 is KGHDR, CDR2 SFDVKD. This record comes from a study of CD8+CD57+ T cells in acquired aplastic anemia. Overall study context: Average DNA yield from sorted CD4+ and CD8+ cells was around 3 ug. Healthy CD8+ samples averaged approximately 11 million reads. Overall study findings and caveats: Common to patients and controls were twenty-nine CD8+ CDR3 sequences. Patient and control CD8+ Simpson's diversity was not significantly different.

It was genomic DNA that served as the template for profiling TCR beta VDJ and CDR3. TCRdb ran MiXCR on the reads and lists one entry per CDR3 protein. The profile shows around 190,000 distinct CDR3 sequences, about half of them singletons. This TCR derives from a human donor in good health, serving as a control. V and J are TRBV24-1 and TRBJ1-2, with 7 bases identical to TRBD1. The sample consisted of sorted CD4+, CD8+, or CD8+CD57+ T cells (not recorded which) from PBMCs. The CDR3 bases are TGTGCCACCAGTCGAGGGGGCGACTATGGCTACACCTTC. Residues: CATSRGGDYGYTF.